This passage covers 18 T cell receptor beta chains from one sample sequenced in a study of blood T cell repertoires in COVID-19. The table came from immunoSEQ multiplex PCR; TCRdb's copy has only in-frame clones and leaves some out. Of under 300,000 clones detected, about 88% appear once; the ten largest clones hold 0.99%. The material sequenced was peripheral blood. The receptors stem from a woman between 35 and 50 years old who had recovered from COVID-19.

The chain is built from TRBV7-2 and TRBJ2-1; no firm D call. The CDR3 length is 14 residues. V lost 0 bases to trimming and J lost 0 bases, with 3 bases between them. CDR1 SGHTA and CDR2 FQGNSA come from the germline V gene. CDR3 sequence (DNA): TGTGCCAGCAGCTTAGCGGCCTCCTACAATGAGCAGTTCTTC. Its translation: CASSLAASYNEQFF. Complete variable domain (other parts from reference TRBV7-2 and TRBJ2-1): GAGVSQSPSNKVTEKGKDVELRCDPISGHTALYWYRQSLGQGLEFLIYFQGNSAPDKSGLPSDRFSAERTGGSVSTLTIQRTQQEDSAVYLCASSLAASYNEQFFGPGTRLTVL.

The CDR3 DNA sequence: TGTGCTAGTGGTACCACACTAGCGTCCGGGGAGCTGTTTTTT. Translated, it gives CASGTTLASGELFF. The gene calls are TRBV12-5 and TRBJ2-2, with 7 bases lining up with TRBD2. The CDR3 spans 14 residues. CDR1 LGHNT and CDR2 FRNRAP come from the germline V gene. Trimming took 5 bases from V and 6 from J; bases not matched to a gene: 6.

This clone appeared once. The chain joins TRBV20-1 to TRBJ2-3; possible D gene TRBD2, 5 bases. The CDR3 spans 10 residues. Germline V lookup: CDR1 DFQATT, CDR2 SNEGSKA (reference sequence). Trimming removed 3 bases from V and 10 bases from J, with 8 bases in between. CDR3 in DNA: TGCAGTGCTAGGGGAGCGGCGCAGTATTTT. Translating it yields CSARGAAQYF.

The CDR3 DNA reads as TGCAGCGTTGGGACTCCGGGACTTACTAATGAGCAGTTCTTC. This gives the protein CSVGTPGLTNEQFF. V gene TRBV29-1 combines with J gene TRBJ2-1, with TRBD2 as a possible D gene (6 bases). CDR3 length: 14 residues. Trimming removed 4 bases from V and 7 bases from J, with 17 bases in between. CDR1 is SQVTM and CDR2 is ANQGSEA in the germline V gene.

This clone is a singleton in its sample. The chain recombines TRBV4-3 with TRBJ2-7; a weak D match, TRBD1 (6 bases). Trimming shortened V by 1 base and J by 4 bases, and 8 bases separated the two germline ends. The germline V gene has CDR1 LGHNA and CDR2 YSLEER. The CDR3 is 13 residues long. The CDR3 sequence: CASSQVQGYEQYF. The CDR3 bases are TGCGCCAGCAGCCAAGTACAGGGATACGAGCAGTACTTC.

This chain joins TRBV14 and TRBJ1-1; possible D gene TRBD1, 5 bases. V lost 1 base to trimming and J lost 5 bases, with 8 bases between them. The CDR3 covers 13 residues. The germline V gene has CDR1 SGHDN and CDR2 FVKESK. CDR3 amino acids: CASSQGGPTEAFF. DNA for the CDR3: TGTGCCAGCAGCCAAGGGGGCCCGACTGAAGCTTTCTTT.

This rearrangement joins TRBV7-2 to TRBJ2-3, with D possibly TRBD1 on 5 matching bases. With 5 bases removed from V and 2 bases from J, the gap between germline ends came to 17 bases. Germline V lookup: CDR1 SGHTA, CDR2 FQGNSA. CDR3 length: 16 amino acids. The CDR3 DNA sequence: TGTGCCAGCAGCCCCGGCCCCGACAGATCCACAGATACGCAGTATTTT. This sequence encodes CASSPGPDRSTDTQYF.

The chain carries TRBV9 and TRBJ1-4; TRBD1 is a possible D gene (5 bases). CDR3 length: 16 residues. Trimming pared 0 bases from V and 0 bases from J, leaving 9 bases between. The germline CDR1 and CDR2 sequences are SGDLS and YYNGEE. Here the CDR3 reads CASSVGGAATNEKLFF. The CDR3 DNA reads as TGTGCCAGCAGCGTAGGTGGGGCGGCAACTAATGAAAAACTGTTTTTT.

The chain has TRBV7-2 and TRBJ2-1, with TRBD2 identical over 8 bases. Germline loops: CDR1 SGHTA, CDR2 FQGNSA. CDR3 length: 15 residues. The J segment lost 5 bases and the V segment lost 5 bases, leaving 8 bases of the junction unmatched. As DNA, the CDR3 is TGTGCCAGCAGCCGCCGACTAGCGACAGACAATGAGCAGTTCTTC. Translating it yields CASSRRLATDNEQFF. Drawing the rest from reference TRBV7-2 and TRBJ2-1, the complete variable domain is GAGVSQSPSNKVTEKGKDVELRCDPISGHTALYWYRQSLGQGLEFLIYFQGNSAPDKSGLPSDRFSAERTGGSVSTLTIQRTQQEDSAVYLCASSRRLATDNEQFFGPGTRLTVL.

The J gene is TRBJ2-5, the V gene TRBV30; tentatively, D is TRBD1 (6 bases). V lost 0 bases, J lost 3 bases, and 17 bases lay in between. This CDR3 spans 16 amino acids. Germline V gene data show CDR1 as GTSNPN and CDR2 as SVGIG (reference sequence). The DNA for the CDR3 is TGTGCCTGGAGTGTATGGGGGCGGAGGACCGAAGAGACCCAGTACTTC. This sequence encodes CAWSVWGRRTEETQYF.

CDR3 sequence (DNA): TGCGCCAGCAGCTCCCTTACTAGCTCCTACGAGCAGTACTTC. This translates into CASSSLTSSYEQYF. The chain couples TRBV5-1 to TRBJ2-7, with D possibly matching TRBD2 (5 bases). CDR3 length: 14 amino acids. The V end was cut by 3 bases, the J end by 0 bases, with 10 bases between. The germline gives CDR1 SGHRS, CDR2 YFSETQ.

The chain carries TRBV6-5 and TRBJ2-7; 7 bases match TRBD1. The V gene end was trimmed by 6 bases and the J gene end by 2 bases; junction bases not matched to a gene: 7. The CDR3 covers 14 residues. Germline lookup yields CDR1 MNHEY and CDR2 SVGAGI. CDR3 protein: CASSPGQGAYEQYV. DNA for the CDR3: TGTGCCAGCAGCCCGGGGCAGGGGGCCTACGAGCAGTACGTC.

This clone was seen once. The chain joins TRBV6-6 to TRBJ1-6, with 8 bases lining up with TRBD1. The CDR3 totals 15 residues. V shed 6 bases and J 9 bases; nucleotides not matched to a gene: 10. The germline CDR1 and CDR2 sequences are MNHNY and SVGAGI (reference sequence). CDR3 sequence: CASSPPRDRSSPLHF. The CDR3 coding sequence is TGTGCCAGCAGCCCCCCTCGGGACAGGAGTTCACCCCTCCACTTT.

The chain has TRBV4-1 and TRBJ1-2; D not resolved. This CDR3 is built from 15 residues. Germline V CDR1 and CDR2: MGHRA, YSYEKL. V shed 0 bases and J shed 2 bases, with 10 bases lying between them. The CDR3 DNA reads as TGCGCCAGCAGCCAAGATCGGCAGGCGAACTATGGCTACACCTTC. This translates into CASSQDRQANYGYTF.

DNA for the CDR3: TGCAGTGCCCCGACTACCTCCCCGCAGTTCTTC. Encoded protein: CSAPTTSPQFF. This chain connects TRBV20-1 to TRBJ2-1; tentatively, D is TRBD2 (5 bases). CDR1 is DFQATT and CDR2 is SNEGSKA in the germline V gene (reference sequence). This CDR3 comprises 11 residues. The V end lost 6 bases, the J end lost 12 bases, and 15 bases lay between the germline ends.

This clone was seen once. The rearrangement joins TRBV6-6 to TRBJ2-1; the match to TRBD2 covers 10 bases. CDR3 length equals 16 residues. Germline CDR1 and CDR2: MNHNY and SVGAGI (reference sequence). With V trimmed by 6 bases and J by 8 bases, 13 bases remained unmatched. CDR3 nucleotide sequence: TGTGCCAGCAGCCCGATAGCGGGAGGCGGGGCGTATGAGCAGTTCTTC. Amino acid sequence: CASSPIAGGGAYEQFF.

The rearrangement joins TRBV4-3 to TRBJ1-1; D is unclear. Per germline, CDR1 LGHNA and CDR2 YSLEER. The CDR3 spans 15 residues. Trimming shortened V by 0 bases and J by 1 base, and 9 bases separated the two germline ends. The CDR3 reads CASSQDLTANTEAFF. The CDR3 DNA reads as TGCGCCAGCAGCCAAGATCTAACTGCGAACACTGAAGCTTTCTTT.

The rearrangement uses TRBV30 and TRBJ1-5, with D maybe TRBD1 (6 bases). Germline values: CDR1 GTSNPN, CDR2 SVGIG (reference sequence). Trimming cost V 0 bases and J 5 bases, with 20 bases left between them. CDR3 length equals 17 residues. CDR3: CAWSVGPGTPGYQPQHF. In DNA form, the CDR3 reads TGTGCCTGGAGTGTAGGACCCGGGACACCGGGGTATCAGCCCCAGCATTTT.